Sequencing of this T cell receptor (beta chain) was carried out in a study of cytomegalovirus exposure and HLA in healthy donors. Points from the study as a whole: HLA allele associations emerged for around 16,000 TCR beta sequences in a later analysis, at 0.05 false discovery rate.

CDR3 size: 19 residues. The trim removed 8 bases at V and 4 bases at J, leaving 19 bases unmatched. The germline gives CDR1 SNHLY, CDR2 FYNNEI. In regard to this clone: Antigen unknown.

PCR was performed using 60 Vbeta and 13 Jbeta primers. Sequenced by immunoSEQ multiplex PCR; TCRdb stores in-frame clones only, minus some. The sample includes some 91,000 clones, approximately 76% of them seen just once. This receptor was taken from a man aged 40-49 years in good health and CMV-seropositive. The specimen was PBMCs. This rearrangement joins TRBV2 to TRBJ2-3, with 12 bases lining up with TRBD2. The CDR3 reads CASVEWTSGTLAPPDTQYF. The CDR3 DNA reads TGTGCCAGCGTCGAATGGACTAGCGGGACCCTGGCCCCCCCAGATACGCAGTATTTT.